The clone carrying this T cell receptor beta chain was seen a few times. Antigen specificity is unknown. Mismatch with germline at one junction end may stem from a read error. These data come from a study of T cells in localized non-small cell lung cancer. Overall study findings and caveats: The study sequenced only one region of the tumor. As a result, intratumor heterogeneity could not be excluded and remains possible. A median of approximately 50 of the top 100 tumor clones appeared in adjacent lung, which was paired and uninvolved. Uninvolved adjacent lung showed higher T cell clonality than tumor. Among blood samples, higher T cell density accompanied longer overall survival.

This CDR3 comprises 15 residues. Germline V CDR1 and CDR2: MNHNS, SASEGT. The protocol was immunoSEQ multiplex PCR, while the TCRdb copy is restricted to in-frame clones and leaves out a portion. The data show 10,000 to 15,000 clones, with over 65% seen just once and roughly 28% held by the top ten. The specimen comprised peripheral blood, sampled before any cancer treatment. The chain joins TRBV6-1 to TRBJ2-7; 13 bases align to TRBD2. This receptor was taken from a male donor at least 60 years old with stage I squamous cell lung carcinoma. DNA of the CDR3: TGTGCCAGCACTGAAAGACTAGCGGGAGGTGACGAGCAGTACTTC. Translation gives CASTERLAGGDEQYF.